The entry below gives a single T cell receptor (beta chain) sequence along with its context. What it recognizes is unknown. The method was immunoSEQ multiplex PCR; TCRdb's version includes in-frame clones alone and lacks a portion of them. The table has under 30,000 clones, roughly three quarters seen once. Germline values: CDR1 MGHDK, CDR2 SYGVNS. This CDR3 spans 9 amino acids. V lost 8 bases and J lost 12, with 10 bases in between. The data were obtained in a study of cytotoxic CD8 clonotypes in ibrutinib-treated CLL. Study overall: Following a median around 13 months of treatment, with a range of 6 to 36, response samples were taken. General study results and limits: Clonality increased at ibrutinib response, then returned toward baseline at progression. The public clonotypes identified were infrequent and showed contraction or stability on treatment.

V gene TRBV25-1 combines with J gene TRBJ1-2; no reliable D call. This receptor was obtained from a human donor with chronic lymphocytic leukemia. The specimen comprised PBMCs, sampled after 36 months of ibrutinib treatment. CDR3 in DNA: TGTGCCAGCTCCCAGGACGACACCTTC. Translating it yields CASSQDDTF.